This T cell receptor beta chain was identified during a study of T cell responses to AZD1222 COVID-19 vaccine. Trimming took off 2 bases at V and 3 bases at J, with 5 bases between the two ends. The germline CDR1 and CDR2 sequences are LGHDT and YNNKEL (reference sequence). The CDR3 runs to 12 residues. Remarks on this clone: The antigen remains unidentified.

The table came from immunoSEQ multiplex PCR; TCRdb's copy has only in-frame clones and leaves some out. This sample has some 99,000 clones, with roughly 90% found just once. General observations from the study: Repertoires in all cases were sampled only once the peak T cell response had passed. Vaccination with two AZD1222 doses was followed by a rise in Spike-specific TCR breadth and depth. Baseline seropositivity occurred in only a handful of AZD1222 recipients.

Here the sequenced sample was peripheral blood, taken 28 days after the second AZD1222 dose. The V gene is TRBV3-1 (or the pseudogene TRBV3-2), the J gene TRBJ2-7; D gene uncertain. The receptor's source is an adult who received the AZD1222 COVID-19 vaccine. The CDR3 protein is CASSQSHYEQYF. CDR3 DNA: TGTGCCAGCAGCCAATCCCACTACGAGCAGTACTTC.